Listed here are 9 T cell receptor beta chains from one sample, sequenced in a study of CD4 and CD8 cells across lung adenocarcinoma regions. In TCRdb, the PCR reads were re-called with MiXCR into one record per CDR3 protein. The sample yields over 3,500 distinct CDR3 sequences, more than 50% seen once. Sequencing was performed on CD4+ T cells from the center of a lung tumor. All receptors derive from a female donor with lung adenocarcinoma. The CD4 and CD8 labels of this study may be unreliable.

The genes are TRBV4-1 and TRBJ1-1, with D uncertain. Looked up from germline, CDR1 is MGHRA and CDR2 is YSYEKL. The CDR3 has 14 amino acids. V was shortened by 4 bases and J by 0 bases, with 9 bases between the two germline ends. The CDR3 region is CASSRRMMNTEAFF. The CDR3 DNA is TGCGCCAGCAGCCGAAGGATGATGAACACTGAAGCTTTCTTT.

This chain uses TRBV6-5 with TRBJ2-3; 10 bases line up with TRBD2. Germline loops: CDR1 MNHEY, CDR2 SVGAGI. The CDR3 runs 16 residues. Trimming at V came to 6 bases and at J to 0 bases, leaving 6 bases not matched to a gene. The DNA for the CDR3 is TGTGCCAGCAGCGTTACTAGCGGGACTAGCACAGATACGCAGTATTTT. This gives the protein CASSVTSGTSTDTQYF.

The gene calls are TRBV10-1 and TRBJ2-1, with 8 bases identical to TRBD1. The closer fit of TRBJ2-7 to the DNA end suggests the J call may be wrong. The CDR3 extends over 15 amino acids. Germline V gives CDR1 WNHNN, CDR2 SYGVQD (reference sequence). The CDR3 is CASSESGQGSYEQYF. The CDR3 DNA reads as TGCGCCAGCAGTGAGTCTGGACAGGGCTCCTACGAGCAGTACTTC.

This chain connects TRBV10-2 to TRBJ2-1, with no clear D. The CDR3 length is 11 residues. Trimming pared 9 bases from V and 1 base from J, leaving 4 bases between. Germline V gives CDR1 WSHSY, CDR2 SAAADI. The CDR3 loop is CASRSYNEQFF. The CDR3 nucleotides read TGCGCCAGTCGGTCCTACAATGAGCAGTTCTTC.

This clonotype was counted only a few times. The gene calls are TRBV27 and TRBJ2-3, with TRBD2 as a possible D gene (5 bases). The CDR3 is 15 amino acids. The ends were cut back, 6 bases at V and 2 bases at J, with 15 bases in the middle. CDR1 MNHEY and CDR2 SMNVEV come from the germline V gene (reference sequence). In DNA form, the CDR3 reads TGTGCCAGCAGGACGGGATTTCAATACACAGATACGCAGTATTTT. Its protein is CASRTGFQYTDTQYF.

The chain combines TRBV30 with TRBJ1-1; possibly TRBD1 for D (5 bases). CDR1 is GTSNPN, CDR2 SVGIG, per germline (reference sequence). This CDR3 is 11 amino acids long. V lost 3 bases and J lost 6, with 8 bases in between. DNA for the CDR3: TGTGCCTGGAGCCTGGGGGCTGAAGCTTTCTTT. This gives the protein CAWSLGAEAFF.

This sequence joins TRBV7-2 and TRBJ2-5; no clear D gene. The CDR3 contains 15 residues. Germline V gene sequence: CDR1 SGHTA, CDR2 FQGNSA. Trimming pared 2 bases from V and 4 bases from J, leaving 14 bases between. The CDR3 reads CASSLIQLPGETQYF. As DNA, the CDR3 is TGTGCCAGCAGCTTAATCCAGCTCCCCGGAGAGACCCAGTACTTC.

V gene TRBV6-5 combines with J gene TRBJ1-2; 7 nucleotides line up with TRBD1. Germline V gene lookup returns CDR1 MNHEY and CDR2 SVGAGI. Germline trimming cut 4 bases from V and 4 bases from J; bases unmatched to any gene: 9. This CDR3 comprises 15 residues. CDR3 residues: CASSSYRDSLYGYTF. The CDR3 nucleotides read TGTGCCAGCAGTTCATACCGGGACAGCCTCTATGGCTACACCTTC.

On this clonotype itself: The junction does not match germline at one end; this may be a read error. The chain has TRBV7-2 and TRBJ2-3; 10 positions match TRBD2. The V gene's germline CDR1 is SGHTA and CDR2 FQGNSA. The CDR3 loop spans 16 amino acids. CDR3 in DNA: TGTGCCGGCAGCTTAGGGCTAGCGGGGGGCACAGATACGCAGTATTTT. This translates into CAGSLGLAGGTDTQYF.